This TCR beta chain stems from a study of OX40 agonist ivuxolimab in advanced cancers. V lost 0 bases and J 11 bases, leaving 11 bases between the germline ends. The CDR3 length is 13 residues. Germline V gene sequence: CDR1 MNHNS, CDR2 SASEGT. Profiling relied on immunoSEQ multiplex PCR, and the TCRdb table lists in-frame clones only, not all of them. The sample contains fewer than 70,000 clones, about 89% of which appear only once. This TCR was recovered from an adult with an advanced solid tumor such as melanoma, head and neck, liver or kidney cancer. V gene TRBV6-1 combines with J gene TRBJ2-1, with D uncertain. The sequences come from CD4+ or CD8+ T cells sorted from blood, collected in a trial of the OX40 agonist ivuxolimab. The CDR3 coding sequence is TGTGCCAGCAGTGAAGCGAAGATTGCTAAGCAGTTCTTC. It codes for CASSEAKIAKQFF.